The rows below give T cell receptor beta chains drawn from one sample of a study of CD8 T cells in ankylosing spondylitis. TCRdb passed the 5' RACE reads through MiXCR, listing each CDR3 protein once. The table includes around 220,000 distinct CDR3 sequences, around 18% detected once. Sample: blood, either unsorted or a sorted T cell fraction (not recorded which). The origin of the receptors is a male donor with ankylosing spondylitis. The CDR3 runs from the conserved cysteine through the conserved F or W. A D gene is named only where the DNA matches it firmly. Clone size is given for some rows only: seen once, a few or many times, or a class if the clone is expanded.

NA | TRBJ1-2 | NA | TRBV6-5 | CASRNLGTPAGYTF | TGTGCCAGCAGGAACCTCGGGACACCTGCTGGCTACACCTTC
NA | TRBJ2-1 | TRBD2 | TRBV9 | CASSVEGTSIRRFF | TGTGCCAGCAGCGTAGAAGGGACTAGCATCCGGCGGTTCTTC
NA | TRBJ2-1 | TRBD2 | TRBV24-1 | CATSDGLAGAVYNEQFF | TGTGCCACCAGTGATGGGTTAGCGGGAGCTGTTTACAATGAGCAGTTCTTC
NA | TRBJ1-1 | NA | TRBV7-8 | CASSPGLGLMNTEAFF | TGTGCCAGCAGCCCGGGGTTGGGGCTTATGAACACTGAAGCTTTCTTT
many | TRBJ2-2 | TRBD1 | TRBV27 | CASSPDRAGELFF | TGTGCCAGCAGTCCTGACAGGGCCGGGGAGCTGTTTTTT
NA | TRBJ2-2 | TRBD2 | TRBV4-2 | CASRAGGLNTGELFF | TGTGCCAGCAGGGCGGGGGGCCTGAACACCGGGGAGCTGTTTTTT
few | TRBJ2-2 | NA | TRBV15 | CATSRSGGRGELFF | TGTGCCACCAGCAGATCAGGGGGGAGAGGGGAGCTGTTTTTT
NA | TRBJ2-1 | TRBD2 | TRBV6-2/TRBV6-3 | CASSLASGRAGEQFF | TGTGCCAGCAGTTTAGCTAGCGGGAGGGCCGGTGAGCAGTTCTTC
NA | TRBJ1-4 | NA | TRBV12-3/TRBV12-4 | CASSADRRGNEKLFF | TGTGCCAGCAGTGCGGACAGAAGGGGGAATGAAAAACTGTTTTTT
few | TRBJ2-1 | NA | TRBV6-1 | CASSESVSVPTDEQFF | TGTGCCAGCAGTGAATCCGTCTCAGTTCCAACAGATGAGCAGTTCTTC
NA | TRBJ2-5 | NA | TRBV9 | CASSLTGAQRERETQYF | TGTGCCAGCAGCCTCACAGGAGCCCAACGAGAGAGGGAGACCCAGTACTTC
NA | TRBJ1-1 | NA | TRBV6-5 | CASSYLRGGREAFF | TGTGCCAGCAGTTACTTGAGAGGGGGGCGAGAAGCTTTCTTT
few | TRBJ1-2 | TRBD1 | TRBV9 | CASSVSPFGQGYGYTF | TGTGCCAGCAGCGTATCCCCTTTCGGACAGGGGTATGGCTACACCTTC
NA | TRBJ2-5 | TRBD1 | TRBV7-9 | CASSRTGEETQYF | TGTGCCAGCAGCAGGACAGGGGAAGAGACCCAGTACTTC
few | TRBJ2-2 | TRBD2 | TRBV4-1 | CASSRLIGGGANTGELFF | TGCGCCAGCAGCCGACTTATTGGCGGGGGGGCGAACACCGGGGAGCTGTTTTTT
NA | TRBJ2-2 | NA | TRBV4-1 | CASSQVIVTNTGELFF | TGCGCCAGCAGCCAAGTGATAGTGACTAACACCGGGGAGCTGTTTTTT
few | TRBJ1-2 | NA | TRBV27 | CASSFSGDSNYGYTF | TGTGCCAGCAGTTTCTCAGGGGACTCTAACTATGGCTACACCTTC
NA | TRBJ1-4 | TRBD1 | TRBV5-6 | CASSPIRGLLEPDEKLFF | TGTGCCAGCAGCCCGATAAGGGGGCTGCTAGAACCCGATGAAAAACTGTTTTTT
few | TRBJ2-3 | NA | TRBV10-3 | CAISEGGTDTQYF | TGTGCCATCAGTGAGGGGGGGACAGATACGCAGTATTTT
many | TRBJ2-3 | NA | TRBV29-1 | CSDRDFTDTQYF | TGCAGCGATCGGGATTTCACAGATACGCAGTATTTT
few | TRBJ1-4 | NA | TRBV7-9 | CASSLIEGALEEKLFF | TGTGCCAGCAGCTTAATCGAAGGGGCGCTCGAAGAAAAACTGTTTTTT
NA | TRBJ1-1 | NA | TRBV4-1 | CASSRPRDTEAFF | TGCGCCAGCAGCCGTCCAAGGGACACTGAAGCTTTCTTT
few | TRBJ1-5 | NA | TRBV27 | CASRVVGGNQPQHF | TGTGCCAGCAGAGTCGTGGGGGGCAATCAGCCCCAGCATTTT
NA | TRBJ2-1 | NA | TRBV4-1 | CASSQGDERGNEQFF | TGCGCCAGCAGCCAAGGGGACGAACGGGGCAATGAGCAGTTCTTC
few | TRBJ2-3 | TRBD2 | TRBV29-1 | CSVEEGGVSTDTQYF | TGCAGCGTTGAAGAGGGGGGGGTTAGCACAGATACGCAGTATTTT
NA | TRBJ2-3 | NA | TRBV11-2 | CASSEGAGGLTDTQYF | TGTGCCAGCAGCGAGGGTGCTGGCGGCCTCACAGATACGCAGTATTTT
once | TRBJ2-7 | TRBD1 | TRBV7-9 | CASSHGSGGYEQYF | TGTGCCAGCAGCCATGGGTCAGGGGGATACGAGCAGTACTTC
few | TRBJ2-7 | TRBD2 | TRBV12-3/TRBV12-4 | CASSLGLAPKYGQYF | TGTGCCAGCAGTTTAGGACTAGCCCCAAAATACGGGCAGTACTTC
NA | TRBJ2-1 | NA | TRBV6-5 | CASSYFTGNNEQFF | TGTGCCAGCAGTTACTTTACGGGCAATAATGAGCAGTTCTTC
NA | TRBJ2-7 | NA | TRBV2 | CASGSGYEQYF | TGTGCCAGCGGGAGCGGGTACGAGCAGTACTTC
few | TRBJ1-2 | NA | TRBV4-2 | CASSQDPTTNYGYTF | TGTGCCAGCAGCCAAGATCCCACCACTAACTATGGCTACACCTTC
few | TRBJ2-7 | TRBD2 | TRBV2 | CASSDQRGLADEQYF | TGTGCCAGCAGTGACCAAAGGGGACTAGCGGACGAGCAGTACTTC
many | TRBJ2-5 | TRBD2 | TRBV27 | CASMDGGETQYF | TGTGCCAGCATGGACGGGGGGGAGACCCAGTACTTC
NA | TRBJ2-3 | NA | TRBV28 | CASFPREPDTQYF | TGTGCCAGTTTCCCCAGGGAACCAGATACGCAGTATTTT
few | TRBJ1-1 | NA | TRBV20-1 | CSAREWGNTEAFF | TGCAGTGCTAGAGAATGGGGTAACACTGAAGCTTTCTTT
few | TRBJ2-7 | NA | TRBV20-1 | CSAREQVSSYEQYF | TGCAGTGCTAGAGAACAGGTGAGCTCCTACGAGCAGTACTTC
few | TRBJ2-3 | NA | TRBV28 | CASRRDSRTDTQYF | TGTGCCAGCAGACGGGACTCTCGCACAGATACGCAGTATTTT
NA | TRBJ1-1 | NA | TRBV20-1 | CSAPYSSRGALF | TGCAGTGCCCCTTATAGTTCCAGAGGGGCTCTCTTT
NA | TRBJ2-7 | TRBD1 | TRBV3-1 | CASSKVLVFGTGGHEQYF | TGTGCCAGCAGCAAAGTACTGGTTTTTGGGACAGGGGGCCACGAGCAGTACTTC
NA | TRBJ2-7 | NA | TRBV3-1 | CASSQETRREQYF | TGTGCCAGCAGCCAAGAAACACGCCGCGAGCAGTACTTC
few | TRBJ2-1 | NA | TRBV4-2 | CASSQDEQGFLNEQFF | TGTGCCAGCAGCCAGGACGAGCAAGGGTTCCTCAATGAGCAGTTCTTC